A single sample gave rise to the 19 T cell receptor beta chains below, sequenced in a study of blood T cell repertoires in COVID-19. Here immunoSEQ multiplex PCR was the method, and the copy in TCRdb shows in-frame clones only, minus some. The sample holds approximately 210,000 clones; about 80% are singletons and the top ten take roughly 15%. Input material: PBMCs or T cells enriched from blood (not recorded which). The source is a man aged 35 to 55 who had recovered from COVID-19.

The rearrangement links TRBV3-1 (or the pseudogene TRBV3-2) to TRBJ2-2, with D unclear. V was clipped by 1 base and J by 5 bases, with 2 bases between them. Germline values: CDR1 LGHDT, CDR2 YNNKEL (reference sequence). The length of the CDR3 is 12 residues. The CDR3 DNA sequence: TGTGCCAGCAGCCAAGCAACCGGGGAGCTGTTTTTT. It is translated as CASSQATGELFF.

This chain connects TRBV7-3 to TRBJ2-1, with D possibly TRBD1 on 5 matching bases. With 5 bases removed from V and 3 bases from J, the gap between germline ends came to 11 bases. CDR1 is SGHTA, CDR2 FQGTGA, per germline. The CDR3 spans 14 residues. The CDR3 DNA reads as TGTGCCAGCAGCCCAAGAGACAGCTACAATGAGCAGTTCTTC. This sequence encodes CASSPRDSYNEQFF.

V usage is TRBV2 and J usage is TRBJ2-1; 13 bases fit TRBD2. The germline V gene encodes CDR1 SNHLY and CDR2 FYNNEI. The CDR3 is 15 residues long. With V trimmed by 4 bases and J by 9 bases, 6 bases remained unmatched. The CDR3 is CASSGTSGRGGEQFF. The CDR3 nucleotides read TGTGCCAGCAGTGGCACTAGCGGGAGGGGGGGTGAGCAGTTCTTC.

The J gene is TRBJ2-7, the V gene TRBV5-4; weak D call: TRBD2 (5 bases). The germline V gene has CDR1 SGHNT and CDR2 YYREEE (reference sequence). The CDR3 loop spans 13 amino acids. Between the trimmed V and J ends, which lost 3 bases and 0 bases, there was a span of 7 bases. The CDR3 here is CASSSDFSYEQYF. The CDR3 nucleotides read TGTGCCAGCAGCTCGGACTTCTCCTACGAGCAGTACTTC.

The sample holds one count of this clone. The CDR3 spells CASSLGGGEQYF. CDR3 coding DNA: TGTGCCAGCAGCCTGGGAGGAGGAGAGCAGTACTTC. The chain combines TRBV6-2 or TRBV6-3 with TRBJ2-7, with D possibly being TRBD2 (6 bases). V lost 6 bases to trimming and J lost 7 bases, with 13 bases between them. Germline V gene lookup returns CDR1 MNHEY and CDR2 SVGEGT. CDR3 length: 12 residues.

The J gene is TRBJ2-3, the V gene TRBV11-2, with 8 bases fitting TRBD2. The V gene end was trimmed by 5 bases and the J gene end by 2 bases; junction bases not matched to a gene: 9. CDR3 length equals 16 residues. Germline-derived CDR1 and CDR2 are SGHAT and FQNNGV. The CDR3 spells CASSPSAGGDTDTQYF. For the CDR3, the DNA is TGTGCCAGCAGCCCCTCGGCGGGGGGAGACACAGATACGCAGTATTTT.

The chain has TRBV9 and TRBJ1-2; D call uncertain. The V gene's germline CDR1 is SGDLS and CDR2 YYNGEE. CDR3 length equals 15 residues. V lost 3 bases and J lost 1, with 13 bases in between. The CDR3 sequence: CASSANHGLNYGYTF. Written as DNA, the CDR3 is TGTGCCAGCAGCGCAAATCATGGACTTAACTATGGCTACACCTTC. The full variable domain, its missing parts supplied by reference TRBV9 and TRBJ1-2, is DSGVTQTPKHLITATGQRVTLRCSPRSGDLSVYWYQQSLDQGLQFLIQYYNGEERAKGNILERFSAQQFPDLHSELNLSSLELGDSALYFCASSANHGLNYGYTFGSGTRLTVV.

The V call is TRBV3-1 (or the pseudogene TRBV3-2), the J call TRBJ2-1; 8 positions agree with TRBD2. This CDR3 spans 16 amino acids. The V gene's germline CDR1 is LGHDT and CDR2 YNNKEL (reference sequence). V lost 2 bases to trimming and J lost 3 bases; unmatched junction nucleotides: 6. The CDR3 loop reads CASSQPITSGYNEQFF. The CDR3 DNA follows: TGTGCCAGCAGCCAACCTATTACTAGCGGCTACAATGAGCAGTTCTTC.

The chain has TRBV12-3 or TRBV12-4 and TRBJ1-2; 7 bases line up with TRBD1. Trimming took 6 bases from V and 4 from J; bases not matched to a gene: 5. This CDR3 is built from 13 residues. The CDR3 bases are TGTGCCAGCAGGACGACAGGGCCCTATGGCTACACCTTC. Encoded protein: CASRTTGPYGYTF.

This rearrangement joins TRBV6-6 to TRBJ1-3; D gene uncertain. Germline CDR1 MNHNY, CDR2 SVGAGI (reference sequence). This CDR3 has 12 amino acids. Trimming took 7 bases from V and 4 from J, leaving 8 bases between them. For the CDR3, the DNA is TGTGCCAGCACCTACGGGGGAAACACCATATATTTT. It codes for CASTYGGNTIYF.

This chain links TRBV10-3 with TRBJ1-2, with a weak D call TRBD1 (6 bases). With 6 bases removed from V and 5 bases from J, the gap between germline ends came to 16 bases. Germline CDR1 is ENHRY and CDR2 is SYGVKD. There are 14 residues in the CDR3. The CDR3 reads CAIRKGQNSYGYTF. The CDR3 DNA sequence: TGTGCCATCAGAAAAGGACAGAATAGTTATGGCTACACCTTC.

The chain employs TRBV5-1 and TRBJ2-2; TRBD2 matches 9 bases. Germline V lookup: CDR1 SGHRS, CDR2 YFSETQ. V lost 2 bases and J lost 6; bases outside the gene matches: 5. The CDR3 sequence is 15 residues long. The CDR3 spells CASSLRTSDSGELFF. In DNA form, the CDR3 reads TGCGCCAGCAGCTTAAGGACTAGCGATTCCGGGGAGCTGTTTTTT.

V and J are TRBV10-1 and TRBJ1-6; 7 bases align to TRBD1. Germline V gene sequence: CDR1 WNHNN, CDR2 SYGVQD (reference sequence). This CDR3 is 15 amino acids long. After removal of 0 bases from V and 10 bases from J, the junction contained 6 bases not matched to a gene. The CDR3 sequence: CASSESVQGRSPLHF. DNA for the CDR3: TGCGCCAGCAGTGAGTCGGTACAGGGGAGGTCACCCCTCCACTTT.

This sequence joins TRBV3-1 (or the pseudogene TRBV3-2) and TRBJ1-2; 9 positions agree with TRBD1. The V and J ends lost 3 bases and 7 bases, in that order; junction bases with no gene match: 6. Germline V lookup: CDR1 LGHDT, CDR2 YNNKEL (reference sequence). The CDR3 extends over 14 amino acids. As DNA, the CDR3 is TGTGCCAGCAGCCATGGACAGGGGAAGTGTGGCTACACCTTC. As protein: CASSHGQGKCGYTF.

The rearrangement joins TRBV5-4 to TRBJ2-5; D is perhaps TRBD2 (7 bases). V shed 3 bases and J shed 5 bases, with 20 bases lying between them. Per the germline V gene, CDR1 is SGHNT and CDR2 is YYREEE (reference sequence). The CDR3 contains 16 residues. The CDR3 region is CASSYSGGHRGETQYF. CDR3 bases: TGTGCCAGCAGCTACTCGGGGGGACATCGGGGCGAGACCCAGTACTTC.

The V call is TRBV28, the J call TRBJ1-1, with D tentatively TRBD1 (5 bases). V was pared by 2 bases and J by 1 base, with 8 bases between. In germline, CDR1 is MDHEN, CDR2 SYDVKM. The CDR3 loop spans 14 amino acids. Here the CDR3 DNA reads TGTGCCAGCAGTTTAGGTCAGGGGAACACTGAAGCTTTCTTT. This codes for CASSLGQGNTEAFF.

The rearrangement uses TRBV7-8 and TRBJ1-1; D is unresolved. Between the trimmed V and J ends, which lost 5 bases and 5 bases, there was a span of 12 bases. Germline CDR1 SGHVS, CDR2 FQNEAQ. This CDR3 has 13 amino acids. As DNA, the CDR3 is TGTGCCAGCAGCACCACCCCGCGGACTGAAGCTTTCTTT. It codes for CASSTTPRTEAFF.

The chain carries TRBV6-5 and TRBJ2-7, with D possibly being TRBD1 (6 bases). The V and J ends lost 7 bases and 8 bases respectively, with 12 bases between them. The CDR3 extends over 11 amino acids. CDR1 and CDR2 from the germline V gene are MNHEY and SVGAGI. Here the CDR3 reads CASTQTGQQYF. Here the CDR3 DNA reads TGTGCCAGCACCCAAACAGGGCAGCAGTACTTC.

The gene calls are TRBV27 and TRBJ1-6; D call uncertain. The V gene lost 5 bases and the J gene lost 7 bases, with 6 bases spanning the gap. This CDR3 has 12 residues. CDR1 and CDR2 from the germline V gene are MNHEY and SMNVEV (reference sequence). This CDR3 is CASSLPNSPLHF. The DNA of the CDR3 is TGTGCCAGCAGTCTCCCGAATTCACCCCTCCACTTT.